A selection of T cell receptor beta chains follows, all from one sample in a study of control samples from healthy donors and cancer patients. TCRdb keeps only in-frame clones here, not all; method: immunoSEQ multiplex PCR. Of roughly 120,000 clones in the sample, 93% were seen once. The material sequenced was PBMCs. These receptors originate from a man aged 50-60 years with head and neck cancer. Each CDR3 is given with its conserved first and last residue. A D gene is named only where the DNA matches it firmly. Size tells how often a clone was seen (once, few, many) or the class of an expanded clone, and some rows leave it out.

j_call clone_size v_call d_call cdr3_aa cdr3_nt
TRBJ1-1 . TRBV28 . CASSFTSVTEAFF TGTGCCAGCAGTTTCACTTCCGTCACTGAAGCTTTCTTT
TRBJ2-7 few TRBV4-3 . CASSHTAEYEQYF TGCGCCAGCAGCCACACAGCGGAGTACGAGCAGTACTTC
TRBJ2-3 few TRBV19 . CASSIHSSGGSTDTQYF TGTGCCAGTAGTATCCACTCAAGCGGCGGGAGCACAGATACGCAGTATTTT
TRBJ1-4 . TRBV29-1 . CSVEDHEKLFF TGCAGCGTTGAAGATCACGAGAAACTGTTTTTT
TRBJ2-6 once TRBV7-3 . CASSPLSSGANVLTF TGTGCCAGCAGCCCTCTAAGCTCTGGGGCCAACGTCCTGACTTTC
TRBJ2-7 . TRBV5-1 TRBD2 CASSMSGGASYEQYF TGCGCCAGCAGCATGAGCGGGGGGGCCTCCTACGAGCAGTACTTC
TRBJ1-6 few TRBV7-8 TRBD1 CASSLQNRGYNSPLHF TGTGCCAGCAGCCTACAAAACAGGGGTTATAATTCACCCCTCCACTTT
TRBJ2-7 . TRBV7-8 TRBD1 CASSLRDRGYEQYF TGTGCCAGCAGCTTAAGGGACAGGGGGTACGAGCAGTACTTC
TRBJ2-1 once TRBV4-3 TRBD2 CASSTWTSGEGGGNEQFF TGCGCCAGCAGCACCTGGACTAGCGGGGAGGGCGGTGGCAATGAGCAGTTCTTC
TRBJ2-3 . TRBV5-1 TRBD2 CASSLERGRADTQYF TGCGCCAGCAGCCTTGAGCGGGGGCGGGCAGATACGCAGTATTTT
TRBJ2-2 . TRBV4-1 TRBD1 CASSQRFRQGATGELFF TGCGCCAGCAGCCAAAGATTTCGACAGGGGGCGACCGGGGAGCTGTTTTTT
TRBJ2-3 . TRBV3-1/TRBV3-2 . CASSQAARGFGVGTDTQYF TGTGCCAGCAGCCAAGCCGCGAGGGGCTTCGGGGTTGGCACAGATACGCAGTATTTT
TRBJ2-1 . TRBV10-3 . CAISEVAGDYNEQFF TGTGCCATCAGTGAAGTGGCAGGGGATTACAATGAGCAGTTCTTC
TRBJ1-1 . TRBV6-1 . CASSERGWNTEAFF TGTGCCAGCAGTGAACGGGGCTGGAACACTGAAGCTTTCTTT
TRBJ1-3 . TRBV15 . CATSVGESGNTIYF TGTGCCACATCCGTCGGTGAGTCTGGAAACACCATATATTTT
TRBJ1-2 . TRBV28 . CASSLSSSQGGYTF TGTGCCAGCAGTTTGTCTTCCTCTCAGGGCGGCTACACCTTC
TRBJ2-1 . TRBV6-5 TRBD1 CASRTDRGAYNEQFF TGTGCCAGCAGGACAGACAGGGGTGCCTACAATGAGCAGTTCTTC
TRBJ2-7 . TRBV11-1 TRBD1 CASSLQGALPPNEQYF TGTGCCAGCAGCCTTCAGGGGGCTTTACCCCCCAACGAGCAGTACTTC
TRBJ1-6 . TRBV5-1 . CASSGAGDYNSPLHF TGCGCCAGCAGCGGGGCAGGGGATTATAATTCACCCCTCCACTTT
TRBJ2-5 . TRBV4-1 . CASSPRRIPSGRQETQYF TGCGCCAGCAGCCCCCGACGGATCCCGTCAGGTAGACAAGAGACCCAGTACTTC
TRBJ2-7 . TRBV19 TRBD1 CASSPPGQGGREQYF TGTGCCAGTAGCCCCCCGGGACAGGGGGGCCGCGAGCAGTACTTC
TRBJ1-3 . TRBV7-6 . CASSDLARSGNTIYF TGTGCCAGCAGCGACCTCGCCCGCTCTGGAAACACCATATATTTT
TRBJ1-2 . TRBV29-1 TRBD1 CSVLTGRDGYTF TGCAGCGTTCTGACAGGGAGGGATGGCTACACCTTC
TRBJ2-7 . TRBV6-2/TRBV6-3 . CASSGTRPMREQYF TGTGCCAGCAGCGGGACACGACCCATGAGGGAGCAGTACTTC
TRBJ1-5 once TRBV7-2 . CASSRQGDQPQHF TGTGCCAGCAGCCGACAAGGGGATCAGCCCCAGCATTTT
TRBJ2-7 . TRBV7-3 . CASSRGPPEEQYF TGTGCCAGCAGCCGCGGACCCCCCGAGGAGCAGTACTTC
TRBJ2-7 . TRBV19 . CASRGGSLRNEQYF TGTGCCAGTAGAGGCGGCAGCCTTCGGAACGAGCAGTACTTC
TRBJ2-3 . TRBV3-1/TRBV3-2 . CASSHRRGGVASDTQYF TGTGCCAGCAGCCATAGGCGTGGCGGGGTGGCTTCAGATACGCAGTATTTT
TRBJ1-2 . TRBV6-2/TRBV6-3 . CASSYSISGAPDYGYTF TGTGCCAGCAGTTACTCGATCTCGGGGGCCCCCGACTATGGCTACACCTTC
TRBJ2-7 . TRBV14 . CASSFHGAGSYEQYF TGTGCCAGCAGCTTTCATGGGGCGGGTAGCTACGAGCAGTACTTC
TRBJ1-1 once TRBV7-9 . CASSLVGSGEAFF TGTGCCAGCAGCTTAGTTGGCAGCGGTGAAGCTTTCTTT
TRBJ2-3 . TRBV7-2 TRBD2 CASRYGVLAGTSTDTQYF TGTGCCAGCAGATATGGGGTACTAGCGGGGACTAGCACAGATACGCAGTATTTT
TRBJ2-5 once TRBV2 TRBD1 CASSRQGFQETQYF TGTGCCAGCAGCCGACAGGGGTTCCAAGAGACCCAGTACTTC
TRBJ1-1 once TRBV2 . CASTERENTEAFF TGTGCCAGCACCGAAAGGGAGAACACTGAAGCTTTCTTT
TRBJ2-7 once TRBV7-2 TRBD1 CASSLGTGQGGYEQYF TGTGCCAGCAGCCTGGGGACAGGCCAGGGCGGCTACGAGCAGTACTTC
TRBJ1-1 . TRBV18 . CASSPTVNTEAFF TGTGCCAGCTCACCGACAGTTAACACTGAAGCTTTCTTT
TRBJ1-2 . TRBV6-6 . CASSYPTPTYGYTF TGTGCCAGCAGTTACCCTACCCCGACTTATGGCTACACCTTC
TRBJ2-3 . TRBV10-3 . CAISESHGLRATDTQYF TGTGCCATCAGTGAGTCGCATGGTCTGCGGGCGACAGATACGCAGTATTTT
TRBJ1-1 . TRBV6-2/TRBV6-3 . CASSYSVFLSNTEAFF TGTGCCAGCAGTTACTCCGTGTTCCTATCCAACACTGAAGCTTTCTTT
TRBJ1-2 . TRBV7-8 TRBD1 CASSFSIPTGAGGYTF TGTGCCAGCAGCTTCAGTATACCGACAGGGGCGGGGGGCTACACCTTC